The 11 T cell receptor beta chains below all came from one sample that was sequenced in a study of blood T cells in healthy people across ages. Primers used in a second PCR of about 6 to 11 cycles were a sample-barcoded 5' primer and a J-beta primer mix. TCRdb reprocessed the 5' RACE reads with MiXCR, giving one entry per CDR3 protein. The sample gives hundreds of thousands of distinct CDR3 sequences, 35% to 50% of which show up once; 30% is in the top ten. What was sequenced was blood. The receptors shown here come from a man of 80 years or more in good health.

The J gene is TRBJ2-7, the V gene TRBV5-1, with 7 bases lining up with TRBD2. The ends lost 0 bases at V and 2 bases at J; junction bases unmatched: 8. The CDR3 length is 16 residues. Looked up from germline, CDR1 is SGHRS and CDR2 is YFSETQ. The chain's CDR3 is CASSLGTGLVTYEQYF. The DNA of the CDR3 is TGCGCCAGCAGCTTGGGCACTGGACTAGTCACCTACGAGCAGTACTTC.

The gene calls are TRBV7-3 and TRBJ2-5, with 8 bases that match TRBD2. Germline CDR1 reads SGHTA; CDR2 reads FQGTGA. The CDR3 is made up of 13 amino acids. The V segment lost 5 bases and the J segment 8 bases; nucleotides outside the gene matches: 7. The CDR3 DNA reads as TGTGCCAGCAGCCAAGCGGGGGCCGGAACCCAGTACTTC. As protein: CASSQAGAGTQYF.

The chain has TRBV7-9 and TRBJ1-2, with a possible D match to TRBD1 (6 bases). The CDR3 loop spans 10 amino acids. Germline assignment: CDR1 SEHNR and CDR2 FQNEAQ (reference sequence). V dropped 5 bases and J dropped 8 bases, with 6 bases sitting between them. Here the CDR3 reads CASSQGGYTF. The DNA for the CDR3 is TGTGCCAGCAGCCAGGGGGGCTACACCTTC.

This clonotype was seen ten or more times. The chain links TRBV4-1 to TRBJ2-1; D is possibly TRBD1 (6 bases). V lost 3 bases and J 5 bases, leaving 11 bases between the germline ends. The CDR3 has 14 amino acids. The germline V gene encodes CDR1 MGHRA and CDR2 YSYEKL. The CDR3 region is CASSQNRDNNEQFF. The DNA for the CDR3 is TGCGCCAGCAGCCAGAATCGGGACAACAATGAGCAGTTCTTC.

This chain connects TRBV12-3 or TRBV12-4 to TRBJ1-2; the D is unclear. V lost 3 bases and J 4 bases, leaving 9 bases between the germline ends. The CDR3 loop spans 13 amino acids. The CDR3 DNA reads as TGTGCCAGCAGTTTTTTACGTCTCTATGGCTACACCTTC. Translated: CASSFLRLYGYTF.

This clonotype occurred many times. This chain connects TRBV28 to TRBJ2-5, with D perhaps assigned TRBD1 or TRBD2 (5 bases each). V gave up 2 bases and J gave up 1 base, with 14 bases separating them. Germline CDR1 MDHEN, CDR2 SYDVKM. This CDR3 spans 16 amino acids. The CDR3 DNA follows: TGTGCCAGCAGTTTAGGGACCTCTGGCGGCCAAGAGACCCAGTACTTC. It specifies CASSLGTSGGQETQYF.

In its sample, this clonotype was seen a few times. The J gene is TRBJ2-5, the V gene TRBV12-3 or TRBV12-4; D not resolved. The V gene lost 8 bases and the J gene lost 4 bases, with 14 bases spanning the gap. This CDR3 is 13 amino acids long. CDR3: CASGVLPGETQYF. CDR3 in DNA: TGTGCCAGCGGTGTTCTTCCCGGAGAGACCCAGTACTTC.

CDR3 residues: CASSPTGTGYNNEQFF. The DNA of the CDR3 is TGCGCCAGCAGCCCGACCGGGACAGGGTATAACAATGAGCAGTTCTTC. The chain uses TRBV5-1 and TRBJ2-1, with 9 bases lining up with TRBD1. Germline V CDR1 and CDR2: SGHRS, YFSETQ. Trimming took 4 bases from V and 5 from J; bases not matched to a gene: 10. The CDR3 length is 16 residues.

This clonotype was seen only a few times. V is TRBV6-1 and J is TRBJ2-5; D gene ambiguous. Trimming took 0 bases from V and 2 from J, leaving 13 bases between them. This CDR3 is built from 16 residues. Germline V gives CDR1 MNHNS, CDR2 SASEGT. CDR3 bases: TGTGCCAGCAGTGAAGCGCTGTCCGGTGGGCAAGAGACCCAGTACTTC. This sequence encodes CASSEALSGGQETQYF.

V is TRBV6-1 and J is TRBJ2-7; possible D gene TRBD2, 5 bases. The J call may not be correct, given that the DNA end is closer to TRBJ2-5. Germline V gives CDR1 MNHNS, CDR2 SASEGT. The CDR3 covers 11 residues. CDR3 residues: CASTGLETQYF. For the CDR3, the DNA is TGTGCCAGCACGGGGTTAGAGACCCAGTACTTC.

The rearrangement uses TRBV5-8 and TRBJ2-1, with TRBD2 as a possible D gene (5 bases). In germline, CDR1 is SGHTS, CDR2 YDEGEE. Trimming removed 6 bases at V and 4 bases at J, with 17 bases between. CDR3 size: 15 residues. The CDR3 is CASNKGLSNYNEQFF. Here the CDR3 DNA reads TGTGCCAGCAACAAAGGACTGTCAAATTACAATGAGCAGTTCTTC.